These 31 T cell receptor beta chains came from one sample sequenced in a study of blood T cell repertoires in COVID-19. Sequencing used immunoSEQ multiplex PCR; TCRdb keeps in-frame clones, though not all of them. Of just under 60,000 clones in the sample, around nine tenths were seen once. Sequenced material: peripheral blood. These receptors were taken from a human donor with active COVID-19. The donor label of this sample is uncertain.

This chain uses TRBV7-8 with TRBJ2-5; TRBD2 aligns across 11 bases. Germline V gene data show CDR1 as SGHVS and CDR2 as FQNEAQ. After removal of 2 bases from V and 4 bases from J, the junction contained 12 bases not matched to a gene. This CDR3 has 18 residues. DNA for the CDR3: TGTGCCAGCAGCTTACCCAGACTAGCGGGAAGCGGCACAGAGACCCAGTACTTC. Translated: CASSLPRLAGSGTETQYF.

The chain uses TRBV11-3 and TRBJ2-3, with TRBD2 matching over 9 bases. Germline V gene lookup returns CDR1 SGHNT and CDR2 YENEEA. Unmatched junction bases numbered 6, after V lost 6 bases and J lost 5 bases. This CDR3 has 14 residues. For the CDR3, the DNA is TGTGCCAGCAGTCGCGGGAGGGCCGAAGATACGCAGTATTTT. This sequence encodes CASSRGRAEDTQYF.

This chain uses TRBV10-3 with TRBJ1-3; D remains unclear. V shed 10 bases and J shed 0 bases, with 10 bases lying between them. The CDR3 sequence is 13 residues long. The germline V gene has CDR1 ENHRY and CDR2 SYGVKD. This CDR3 is CATESNSGNTIYF. CDR3 DNA: TGTGCCACCGAGAGTAACTCTGGAAACACCATATATTTT.

This sequence joins TRBV18 and TRBJ2-5; D ambiguous. The CDR3 sequence is 14 residues long. V was shortened by 6 bases and J by 3 bases, with 14 bases between the two germline ends. Germline values: CDR1 KGHSH, CDR2 LQKENI. The CDR3 DNA reads as TGTGCCAGCTCCGACCGGGTAGTAGAAGAGACCCAGTACTTC. Translation gives CASSDRVVEETQYF.

The chain recombines TRBV5-5 with TRBJ2-7, with D possibly being TRBD2 (7 bases). The CDR3 covers 14 residues. The V and J ends lost 0 bases and 3 bases respectively, with 10 bases between them. Per the germline V gene, CDR1 is SGHKS and CDR2 is YYEKEE (reference sequence). CDR3 nucleotide sequence: TGTGCCAGCAGCTTGGCAGGGGAGGGCTACGAGCAGTACTTC. Its translation: CASSLAGEGYEQYF. Combining the CDR3 with reference TRBV5-5 and TRBJ2-7 gives the whole variable domain DAGVTQSPTHLIKTRGQQVTLRCSPISGHKSVSWYQQVLGQGPQFIFQYYEKEERGRGNFPDRFSARQFPNYSSELNVNALLLGDSALYLCASSLAGEGYEQYFGPGTRLTVT.

V is TRBV6-6 and J is TRBJ1-5; D is undetermined. Trimming cost V 5 bases and J 12 bases, with 29 bases left between them. Germline values: CDR1 MNHNY, CDR2 SVGAGI (reference sequence). The CDR3 consists of 17 residues. The CDR3 loop reads CASSPPWRADPRLVQHF. CDR3 nucleotide sequence: TGTGCCAGCAGTCCCCCCTGGAGAGCTGACCCTCGACTGGTCCAGCATTTT.

This clone was detected a few times. This chain joins TRBV28 and TRBJ2-7, with TRBD1 matching over 8 bases. The CDR3 totals 16 residues. The ends lost 5 bases at V and 2 bases at J; junction bases unmatched: 11. Per the germline V gene, CDR1 is MDHEN and CDR2 is SYDVKM. In nucleotides, the CDR3 is TGTGCCAGCAGTCCGAGAAGGAACAGGGGGACCTACGAGCAGTACTTC. It specifies CASSPRRNRGTYEQYF.

The rearrangement uses TRBV27 and TRBJ2-5; D not certain. CDR1 and CDR2 (germline): MNHEY, SMNVEV (reference sequence). This CDR3 is 13 amino acids long. The V and J ends lost 8 bases and 5 bases respectively, with 15 bases between them. The CDR3 DNA follows: TGTGCCAGCTCCCCTCGGTGGTTGGAGACCCAGTACTTC. It encodes CASSPRWLETQYF.

The chain uses TRBV5-4 and TRBJ2-7, with 7 nucleotides matching TRBD1. The CDR3 covers 19 residues. Germline V gene lookup returns CDR1 SGHNT and CDR2 YYREEE (reference sequence). J was trimmed by 1 base and V by 0 bases; bases with no gene match: 16. The chain's CDR3 is CASSLGPERGLIRSYEQYF. CDR3 DNA sequence: TGTGCCAGCAGCTTGGGCCCTGAAAGGGGGCTCATCAGGTCCTACGAGCAGTACTTC.

The V and J genes are TRBV9 and TRBJ2-1, with TRBD2 matching over 11 bases. V shed 4 bases and J 0 bases; nucleotides not matched to a gene: 15. The CDR3 sequence is 20 residues long. CDR1 is SGDLS and CDR2 is YYNGEE in the germline V gene. The CDR3 bases are TGTGCCAGCAGCCAGGACGGCGGGACTAGCGGAAGGAGCTCCTACAATGAGCAGTTCTTC. This codes for CASSQDGGTSGRSSYNEQFF.

This chain connects TRBV6-6 to TRBJ1-6; tentatively, D is TRBD1 (5 bases). Per germline, CDR1 MNHNY and CDR2 SVGAGI (reference sequence). Trimming shortened V by 6 bases and J by 7 bases, and 13 bases separated the two germline ends. This CDR3 has 14 residues. CDR3 amino acids: CASRTGTENSPLHF. The CDR3 nucleotides are TGTGCCAGCAGAACCGGGACTGAGAATTCACCCCTCCACTTT.

The rearrangement joins TRBV6-5 to TRBJ2-7; TRBD2 aligns across 8 bases. With V trimmed by 1 base and J by 2 bases, 4 bases remained unmatched. The CDR3 sequence is 15 residues long. The V gene's germline CDR1 is MNHEY and CDR2 SVGAGI. CDR3 residues: CASSYFLAGPYEQYF. DNA for the CDR3: TGTGCCAGCAGTTACTTTCTAGCGGGCCCCTACGAGCAGTACTTC.

The V gene is TRBV7-8, the J gene TRBJ1-2; D may be TRBD1 (6 bases). V was shortened by 6 bases and J by 4 bases, with 12 bases between the two germline ends. The CDR3 runs to 13 residues. Germline V CDR1 and CDR2: SGHVS, FQNEAQ. The CDR3 DNA reads as TGTGCCAGCAGTTCTACAGGGCTCTATGGCTACACCTTC. Translating it yields CASSSTGLYGYTF.

The rearrangement uses TRBV7-9 and TRBJ2-1; the D gene is possibly TRBD1 (6 bases). The CDR3 is 13 amino acids. Germline V gene data show CDR1 as SEHNR and CDR2 as FQNEAQ (reference sequence). The V end was cut by 5 bases, the J end by 15 bases, with 20 bases between. The CDR3 sequence is CASSPQTGLLSFF. CDR3 nucleotides: TGTGCCAGCAGCCCCCAGACAGGCCTACTCTCGTTCTTC.

The chain links TRBV6-5 to TRBJ1-2; the D gene is possibly TRBD1 (6 bases). CDR1 and CDR2 (germline): MNHEY, SVGAGI. The CDR3 has 12 residues. V lost 7 bases and J 6 bases, leaving 12 bases between the germline ends. CDR3: CASTRGGDGYTF. The CDR3, as DNA: TGTGCCAGCACTAGGGGGGGCGATGGCTACACCTTC.

V and J are TRBV10-2 and TRBJ1-1; a possible D gene is TRBD1 (5 bases). V was shortened by 3 bases and J by 0 bases, with 14 bases between the two germline ends. The length of the CDR3 is 16 residues. CDR1 is WSHSY, CDR2 SAAADI, per germline. The CDR3 nucleotides are TGCGCCAGCAGTGATCGGGGGGAGGGGTTGAACACTGAAGCTTTCTTT. Residues: CASSDRGEGLNTEAFF.

The chain combines TRBV6-2 or TRBV6-3 with TRBJ1-3; 7 nucleotides match TRBD1. This CDR3 contains 14 residues. From germline, CDR1 is MNHEY and CDR2 SVGEGT. V gave up 6 bases and J gave up 0 bases; unmatched junction bases: 2. The CDR3 nucleotides are TGTGCCAGCAGCAGGGGGTCCTCTGGAAACACCATATATTTT. This sequence encodes CASSRGSSGNTIYF.

The chain is built from TRBV18 and TRBJ2-7, with D uncertain. The CDR3 covers 14 residues. CDR1 is KGHSH and CDR2 is LQKENI in the germline V gene. The V end lost 2 bases, the J end lost 2 bases, and 10 bases lay between the germline ends. CDR3 nucleotides: TGTGCCAGCTCACCAAGAGAAAATGCCTACGAGCAGTACTTC. Encoded protein: CASSPRENAYEQYF.

The chain joins TRBV3-1 (or the pseudogene TRBV3-2) to TRBJ2-1; a weak D match, TRBD2 (5 bases). Per the germline V gene, CDR1 is LGHDT and CDR2 is YNNKEL (reference sequence). V dropped 4 bases and J dropped 7 bases, with 8 bases sitting between them. CDR3 size: 12 residues. The CDR3 DNA reads TGTGCCAGCAGCCGGTGGGAGAATGAGCAGTTCTTC. Translated, it gives CASSRWENEQFF.

V gene TRBV6-5 combines with J gene TRBJ2-1, with D tentatively TRBD1 (6 bases). The CDR3 is 15 amino acids. The ends were cut back, 0 bases at V and 8 bases at J, with 14 bases in the middle. Germline loops: CDR1 MNHEY, CDR2 SVGAGI. CDR3 amino acids: CASSYSLQGGYEQFF. The CDR3, as DNA: TGTGCCAGCAGTTACTCGCTACAGGGTGGTTATGAGCAGTTCTTC.

The chain uses TRBV28 and TRBJ1-5; D may be TRBD1 (6 bases). From germline, CDR1 is MDHEN and CDR2 SYDVKM. V lost 6 bases and J 3 bases, leaving 12 bases between the germline ends. The CDR3 has 14 residues. The CDR3 nucleotides read TGTGCCAGCAGGAGGGACACCACCAATCAGCCCCAGCATTTT. Protein sequence: CASRRDTTNQPQHF.

V is TRBV2 and J is TRBJ2-3; 8 bases are a match to TRBD2. This CDR3 contains 13 residues. The V gene's germline CDR1 is SNHLY and CDR2 FYNNEI. V was pared by 5 bases and J by 5 bases, with 3 bases of the junction left unmatched. The CDR3 DNA reads TGTGCCAGCAGTAGCGGGAGAGTAGATACGCAGTATTTT. It encodes CASSSGRVDTQYF.

The genes are TRBV30 and TRBJ2-3; D unresolved. The CDR3 extends over 11 amino acids. From germline, CDR1 is GTSNPN and CDR2 SVGIG (reference sequence). Trimming removed 3 bases from V and 4 bases from J, with 5 bases in between. This CDR3 is CAWSGADTQYF. The CDR3 region has the DNA TGTGCCTGGAGCGGAGCAGATACGCAGTATTTT.

V and J are TRBV30 and TRBJ1-3; no clear D. Per the germline V gene, CDR1 is GTSNPN and CDR2 is SVGIG (reference sequence). Deletions cut 0 bases from V and 0 bases from J, with 21 bases between. The CDR3 is 19 amino acids. CDR3 loop: CAWSVQPKQSPYSGNTIYF. CDR3 nucleotides: TGTGCCTGGAGTGTACAACCTAAACAGTCGCCCTACTCTGGAAACACCATATATTTT.

The chain employs TRBV9 and TRBJ2-1; TRBD2 agrees at 15 bases. After removal of 7 bases from V and 6 bases from J, the junction contained 5 bases not matched to a gene. Per the germline V gene, CDR1 is SGDLS and CDR2 is YYNGEE. CDR3 size: 15 residues. The CDR3: CASALGLAGGNEQFF. CDR3 sequence (DNA): TGTGCCAGCGCTCTGGGACTAGCGGGAGGCAATGAGCAGTTCTTC.

The V gene is TRBV28, the J gene TRBJ1-2, with D perhaps TRBD1 (5 bases). Germline CDR1 is MDHEN and CDR2 is SYDVKM. Trimming took off 3 bases at V and 5 bases at J, with 19 bases between the two ends. CDR3 length equals 16 residues. CDR3 sequence reads: CASSLAPGEKRYGYTF. As DNA, the CDR3 is TGTGCCAGCAGTTTGGCCCCGGGGGAAAAACGTTATGGCTACACCTTC.

The rearrangement links TRBV3-1 (or the pseudogene TRBV3-2) to TRBJ1-2; D gene ambiguous. V lost 4 bases and J 4 bases, leaving 13 bases between the germline ends. The CDR3 runs to 14 residues. The germline V gene encodes CDR1 LGHDT and CDR2 YNNKEL (reference sequence). The CDR3 sequence: CASSPPSAGYGYTF. The CDR3 bases are TGTGCCAGCAGCCCCCCTTCGGCGGGCTATGGCTACACCTTC.

This clone has a handful of counts. The chain links TRBV18 to TRBJ1-1, with D possibly being TRBD1 (5 bases). V gave up 3 bases and J gave up 3 bases, with 11 bases separating them. CDR3 size: 14 residues. The V gene's germline CDR1 is KGHSH and CDR2 LQKENI. Here the CDR3 DNA reads TGTGCCAGCTCACCGGCGGGGGTTGACACTGAAGCTTTCTTT. Translated: CASSPAGVDTEAFF.

The rearrangement links TRBV12-3 or TRBV12-4 to TRBJ2-1; 7 bases are shared with TRBD1. This CDR3 is 13 amino acids long. V shed 6 bases, J shed 10 bases, and the junction held 9 bases outside the gene matches. CDR3 in amino acids: CASRSTDRDEQFF. The DNA for the CDR3 is TGTGCCAGCAGGAGTACAGACAGGGACGAGCAGTTCTTC.

The genes are TRBV15 and TRBJ1-5; maybe TRBD1 (5 bases). Germline CDR1 and CDR2: LNHNV and YYDKDF (reference sequence). The CDR3 contains 12 residues. V dropped 5 bases and J dropped 9 bases, with 11 bases sitting between them. The chain's CDR3 is CATSRNQGPQHF. DNA for the CDR3: TGTGCCACCAGCCGCAACCAGGGGCCCCAGCATTTT.

The chain links TRBV11-3 to TRBJ2-7, with D possibly TRBD2 on 5 matching bases. This CDR3 has 13 residues. Trimming removed 3 bases at V and 3 bases at J, with 9 bases between. The germline V gene encodes CDR1 SGHNT and CDR2 YENEEA. As DNA, the CDR3 is TGTGCCAGCAGCTTCCGCCGGGACTACGAGCAGTACTTC. Amino acids: CASSFRRDYEQYF.